The next 32 T cell receptor beta chains were all read from a single sample in a study of beta chain features in type 1 diabetes. Expressed TCRB transcripts were sequenced, since all the RNA that had been isolated was reverse transcribed. The table came from immunoSEQ multiplex PCR; TCRdb's copy has only in-frame clones and leaves some out. Among about 340,000 clones, under 8.5% were seen once, and the ten largest hold 0.44%. Sequencing used central memory CD4+ T cells from blood. Receptor source: a young woman in good health.

The CDR3 region has the DNA TGCAGTGCAGGCGCCCAAGAGACCCAGTACTTC. Translated: CSAGAQETQYF. The V call is TRBV20-1, the J call TRBJ2-5, with D hard to call. The CDR3 is 11 amino acids. CDR1 DFQATT and CDR2 SNEGSKA come from the germline V gene (reference sequence). Trimming stripped 6 bases from V and 1 base from J, with 6 bases between.

This clone was counted between two and nine times. This rearrangement joins TRBV11-2 to TRBJ2-1; D ambiguous. With 4 bases removed from V and 4 bases from J, the gap between germline ends came to 14 bases. Germline CDR1 SGHAT, CDR2 FQNNGV. This CDR3 region has 15 residues. The CDR3 DNA reads TGTGCCAGCAGCTCCCTTGGCCTCACGTACAATGAGCAGTTCTTC. Amino acid sequence: CASSSLGLTYNEQFF.

The table lists this clone with a few counts. The V gene is TRBV18, the J gene TRBJ2-1; TRBD2 aligns across 7 bases. Trimming cost V 6 bases and J 14 bases; bases outside gene matches: 13. This CDR3 has 13 residues. From germline, CDR1 is KGHSH and CDR2 LQKENI. The CDR3 reads CASSGTNQVGEFF. The CDR3 coding sequence is TGTGCCAGCTCCGGGACTAATCAGGTGGGGGAGTTCTTC.

In its sample, this clone was seen a few times. V is TRBV2 and J is TRBJ2-3; possibly TRBD2 for D (7 bases). Per the germline V gene, CDR1 is SNHLY and CDR2 is FYNNEI. Trimming took off 6 bases at V and 7 bases at J, with 14 bases between the two ends. This CDR3 region has 13 residues. CDR3 loop: CASRGGAAYTQYF. DNA for the CDR3: TGTGCCAGCAGGGGGGGGGCGGCTTATACGCAGTATTTT.

V and J are TRBV7-8 and TRBJ2-3; D not resolved. V was cut by 5 bases and J by 2 bases, with 17 bases left in between. Looked up from germline, CDR1 is SGHVS and CDR2 is FQNEAQ. The CDR3 is made up of 16 amino acids. The CDR3 coding sequence is TGTGCCAGCAGCCTCCAAGGCCCCACCTCCACAGATACGCAGTATTTT. Residues: CASSLQGPTSTDTQYF.

This clone turned up a few times. The chain couples TRBV6-5 to TRBJ2-7; D is uncertain. CDR3 size: 14 residues. The germline CDR1 and CDR2 sequences are MNHEY and SVGAGI. V was cut by 6 bases and J by 7 bases, with 19 bases left in between. The CDR3 sequence is CASRHQRSNWEQYF. CDR3 nucleotides: TGTGCCAGCAGACACCAACGCTCCAATTGGGAGCAGTACTTC.

This clone has a handful of counts. The gene calls are TRBV4-3 and TRBJ2-3; maybe TRBD2 (5 bases). Germline loops: CDR1 LGHNA, CDR2 YSLEER. The CDR3 spans 12 residues. Trimming shortened V by 4 bases and J by 6 bases, and 8 bases separated the two germline ends. The CDR3, as DNA: TGCGCCAGCAGCCCCAGCGGCGATACGCAGTATTTT. It specifies CASSPSGDTQYF.

This clone was observed a handful of times. This chain connects TRBV7-2 to TRBJ2-3; the match to TRBD2 covers 13 bases. The CDR3 has 16 residues. The germline V gene has CDR1 SGHTA and CDR2 FQGNSA. V shed 5 bases, J shed 4 bases, and the junction held 6 bases outside the gene matches. The CDR3, as DNA: TGTGCCAGCAGCACACGACTAGCGGGAGGCGCAGATACGCAGTATTTT. Protein product: CASSTRLAGGADTQYF.

J is TRBJ1-4 and V is TRBV28; no clear D gene. Germline CDR1 reads MDHEN; CDR2 reads SYDVKM. V was trimmed by 4 bases and J by 8 bases, leaving 14 bases between them. The CDR3 spans 14 residues. The CDR3 DNA reads TGTGCCAGCAGTTCCGGGTTAACTGACGAAAAACTGTTTTTT. Translation: CASSSGLTDEKLFF.

This clone has more than one count but fewer than ten. Additional DNA sequences in this sample encode the identical CDR3. The chain combines TRBV9 with TRBJ1-2; maybe TRBD1 (6 bases). Germline CDR1 is SGDLS and CDR2 is YYNGEE. Trimming took off 0 bases at V and 8 bases at J, with 11 bases between the two ends. This CDR3 comprises 13 residues. Here the CDR3 reads CASSVDQGRGYTF. The CDR3 DNA reads TGTGCCAGCAGCGTAGACCAGGGGCGGGGCTACACCTTC.

The chain couples TRBV20-1 to TRBJ1-2; D gene unclear. There are 11 residues in the CDR3. With 6 bases removed from V and 4 bases from J, the gap between germline ends came to 9 bases. From germline, CDR1 is DFQATT and CDR2 SNEGSKA (reference sequence). The CDR3 region has the DNA TGCAGTGCCCCGACGGGCTATGGCTACACCTTC. Translation gives CSAPTGYGYTF.

The genes are TRBV4-1 and TRBJ2-3; unclear D gene. The germline V gene has CDR1 MGHRA and CDR2 YSYEKL. The V end was cut by 0 bases, the J end by 1 base, with 8 bases between. The CDR3 length is 15 residues. For the CDR3, the DNA is TGCGCCAGCAGCCAAGACATCCAGGGCACAGATACGCAGTATTTT. Its translation: CASSQDIQGTDTQYF.

With respect to this clone: Germline is not matched at one junction end, which may reflect a read error. This chain connects TRBV11-2 to TRBJ2-7; the D gene is possibly TRBD1 (6 bases). The CDR3 has 12 amino acids. The V gene's germline CDR1 is SGHAT and CDR2 FQNNGV. CDR3 DNA: TGTGCCAGCAGCTTAGGAAGGGCAGGGGTACACTTC. As protein: CASSLGRAGVHF.

This clone was picked up a small number of times. The chain uses TRBV6-6 and TRBJ2-5, with no clear D. V was shortened by 4 bases and J by 5 bases, with 14 bases between the two germline ends. Germline CDR1 reads MNHNY; CDR2 reads SVGAGI (reference sequence). This CDR3 comprises 14 residues. The CDR3 sequence: CASSSRYSEETQYF. The CDR3 nucleotides read TGTGCCAGCAGTTCTCGATACAGCGAGGAGACCCAGTACTTC.

Turning to this clone: The same CDR3 also results from other DNA sequences found in this sample. The V call is TRBV7-9, the J call TRBJ1-2, with 8 bases fitting TRBD1. This CDR3 contains 13 residues. V trimming: 5 bases; J trimming: 4 bases; junction bases outside the gene matches: 3. Germline CDR1 reads SEHNR; CDR2 reads FQNEAQ (reference sequence). CDR3 residues: CASSLGTGYGYTF. The CDR3 bases are TGTGCCAGCAGCCTCGGGACAGGCTATGGCTACACCTTC. Full variable domain (outside the CDR3, taken from reference TRBV7-9 and TRBJ1-2): DTGVSQNPRHKITKRGQNVTFRCDPISEHNRLYWYRQTLGQGPEFLTYFQNEAQLEKSRLLSDRFSAERPKGSFSTLEIQRTEQGDSAMYLCASSLGTGYGYTFGSGTRLTVV.

This clone was detected only a few times. The rearrangement uses TRBV5-1 and TRBJ2-3; 11 nucleotides line up with TRBD2. Trimming cost V 4 bases and J 2 bases; bases outside gene matches: 9. In germline, CDR1 is SGHRS, CDR2 YFSETQ. This CDR3 contains 17 residues. CDR3 region: CASSPGSTSGNTDTQYF. CDR3 bases: TGCGCCAGCAGCCCAGGATCGACTAGCGGGAACACAGATACGCAGTATTTT.

Only a few counts were recorded for this clone. The chain recombines TRBV18 with TRBJ2-1; maybe TRBD2 (6 bases). The V end lost 0 bases, the J end lost 6 bases, and 9 bases lay between the germline ends. Germline V gene lookup returns CDR1 KGHSH and CDR2 LQKENI. The CDR3 is 14 residues long. DNA of the CDR3: TGTGCCAGCTCACCACCGGGCGGGATCAATGAGCAGTTCTTC. Amino acid sequence: CASSPPGGINEQFF.

This clone was detected only a few times. The J gene is TRBJ1-1, the V gene TRBV18, with D maybe TRBD1 (5 bases). Germline loops: CDR1 KGHSH, CDR2 LQKENI. Trimming cost V 5 bases and J 5 bases, with 12 bases left between them. The CDR3 has 13 residues. The CDR3 region has the DNA TGTGCCAGCTCAGAAGGGACGGAGACTGAAGCTTTCTTT. Its protein product is CASSEGTETEAFF.

This clone was observed a few times. The genes are TRBV6-1 and TRBJ1-1, with D maybe TRBD1 (6 bases). Germline-derived CDR1 and CDR2 are MNHNS and SASEGT. CDR3 length equals 14 residues. V dropped 6 bases and J dropped 0 bases, with 11 bases sitting between them. This chain's CDR3 is CASSQDRMNTEAFF. CDR3 nucleotide sequence: TGTGCCAGCAGCCAGGACAGAATGAACACTGAAGCTTTCTTT.

The chain is built from TRBV6-1 and TRBJ2-7; unclear D gene. The CDR3 has 14 residues. Germline values: CDR1 MNHNS, CDR2 SASEGT. V was cut by 2 bases and J by 5 bases, with 13 bases left in between. The CDR3 nucleotides are TGTGCCAGCAGTGAATTCTGGGCATCCAACGAGCAGTACTTC. Its translation: CASSEFWASNEQYF.

The CDR3 bases are TGTGCCAGCAGTTACTCGGCAGGGGGCCAAGAGACCCAGTACTTC. This codes for CASSYSAGGQETQYF. This chain links TRBV6-5 with TRBJ2-5, with 7 positions matching TRBD1. The length of the CDR3 is 15 residues. With V trimmed by 0 bases and J by 1 base, 2 bases remained unmatched. CDR1 is MNHEY and CDR2 is SVGAGI in the germline V gene.

The V and J genes are TRBV6-1 and TRBJ2-4; 16 bases fit TRBD2. CDR1 and CDR2 (germline): MNHNS, SASEGT. The CDR3 contains 19 residues. J gave up 9 bases and V 0 bases, and 11 bases lay outside the gene matches. The CDR3 is CASSEAIRGTSGRGSIQYF. The CDR3 bases are TGTGCCAGCAGTGAAGCGATTCGTGGGACTAGCGGGAGGGGCAGCATTCAGTACTTC.

This clone has only a few counts. V and J are TRBV7-8 and TRBJ2-1; 8 nucleotides agree with TRBD1. The germline V gene encodes CDR1 SGHVS and CDR2 FQNEAQ. The CDR3 is 13 amino acids. The junction had 7 bases not matched to a gene; V was cut back by 3 bases and J by 12 bases. Here the CDR3 DNA reads TGTGCCAGCAGCTTCGGACAGGGCAAGGGGCAGTTCTTC. Translation: CASSFGQGKGQFF.

The chain has TRBV7-9 and TRBJ1-2; 7 bases match TRBD1. Losses at the gene ends were 0 bases for V and 4 bases for J; bases not matched to a gene: 5. The CDR3 is 15 amino acids. Per germline, CDR1 SEHNR and CDR2 FQNEAQ (reference sequence). The CDR3 DNA is TGTGCCAGCAGCTTAGCCGACAGGGACGGCTATGGCTACACCTTC. This codes for CASSLADRDGYGYTF. The entire variable domain, with the rest obtained from reference TRBV7-9 and TRBJ1-2, is as follows: DTGVSQNPRHKITKRGQNVTFRCDPISEHNRLYWYRQTLGQGPEFLTYFQNEAQLEKSRLLSDRFSAERPKGSFSTLEIQRTEQGDSAMYLCASSLADRDGYGYTFGSGTRLTVV.

This clone was seen a few times. The chain is built from TRBV7-2 and TRBJ1-2; perhaps TRBD1 as D (6 bases). Germline loops: CDR1 SGHTA, CDR2 FQGNSA. The ends were cut back, 5 bases at V and 2 bases at J, with 15 bases in the middle. The CDR3 is 15 residues long. The CDR3 bases are TGTGCCAGCAGCCCGACAGGTCTAATCAACTATGGCTACACCTTC. It translates to CASSPTGLINYGYTF.

There are many counts of this clone. The chain uses TRBV27 and TRBJ2-1; no reliable D call. The CDR3 totals 15 residues. Looked up from germline, CDR1 is MNHEY and CDR2 is SMNVEV (reference sequence). Trimming stripped 3 bases from V and 8 bases from J, with 17 bases between. CDR3 in amino acids: CASSLITVAGYEQFF. CDR3 bases: TGTGCCAGCAGTTTGATAACCGTAGCCGGATATGAGCAGTTCTTC.

This clone appeared a few times. The chain couples TRBV7-9 to TRBJ2-5, with D tentatively TRBD2 (5 bases). V gave up 2 bases and J gave up 5 bases, with 15 bases separating them. Germline V gene sequence: CDR1 SEHNR, CDR2 FQNEAQ (reference sequence). The CDR3 covers 15 residues. As DNA, the CDR3 is TGTGCCAGCAGCTTACCTCAGCGGACCCGGGAGACCCAGTACTTC. Protein product: CASSLPQRTRETQYF.

A few counts support this clone. The rearrangement uses TRBV28 and TRBJ2-1; the match to TRBD2 covers 12 bases. Germline CDR1 MDHEN, CDR2 SYDVKM. This CDR3 has 16 amino acids. The junction had 8 bases not matched to a gene; V was cut back by 4 bases and J by 7 bases. For the CDR3, the DNA is TGTGCCAGCAGTTCCGTACTAGCGGGAGGAGCAAATGAGCAGTTCTTC. It translates to CASSSVLAGGANEQFF.

The chain recombines TRBV27 with TRBJ2-7; 7 bases map to TRBD2. Germline CDR1 MNHEY, CDR2 SMNVEV (reference sequence). V trimming: 5 bases; J trimming: 4 bases; junction bases outside the gene matches: 11. This CDR3 region has 15 residues. DNA for the CDR3: TGTGCCAGCAGTCCTCGGACTAGAGGGCCGTACGAGCAGTACTTC. Protein sequence: CASSPRTRGPYEQYF.

The sample holds a few counts of this clone. The J gene is TRBJ2-1, the V gene TRBV6-6, with D maybe TRBD2 (5 bases). Trimming left V 8 bases short and J 2 bases short, with 13 bases between. CDR1 is MNHNY and CDR2 is SVGAGI in the germline V gene (reference sequence). The CDR3 covers 14 residues. The CDR3 region is CASALASTYNEQFF. DNA for the CDR3: TGTGCCAGCGCCTTAGCGTCCACCTACAATGAGCAGTTCTTC.

About this clone itself: This sample also contains other DNA sequences that code for the same CDR3. The rearrangement uses TRBV7-3 and TRBJ2-2, with TRBD2 identical over 11 bases. J gave up 2 bases and V 2 bases, and 1 base lay outside the gene matches. The CDR3 has 16 residues. From germline, CDR1 is SGHTA and CDR2 FQGTGA. In DNA form, the CDR3 reads TGTGCCAGCAGCTTAGGACTAGCGGGTAACACCGGGGAGCTGTTTTTT. It is translated as CASSLGLAGNTGELFF.

This clone was seen more than once but under ten times. V is TRBV6-1 and J is TRBJ2-4; D may be TRBD1 (6 bases). The germline V and J ends were trimmed by 6 bases and 0 bases, with 12 bases remaining between them. CDR1 is MNHNS, CDR2 SASEGT, per germline. This CDR3 spans 15 amino acids. CDR3 amino acids: CASRRQELAKNIQYF. CDR3 DNA sequence: TGTGCCAGCAGGAGACAGGAATTAGCCAAAAACATTCAGTACTTC.